The T cell receptor beta chain under discussion was sequenced for a study of T cells in Graves' hyperthyroidism and ophthalmopathy. Study background: It was at initial diagnosis, before any treatment, that peripheral blood was collected. Overall study findings and caveats: Using 13 V-J features, a model discriminated ophthalmopathy from stable hyperthyroidism.

Duration under 3 months, a NOSPECS grade of at least 4, and a Clinical Activity Score of at least 3 characterized the ophthalmopathy patients. As concerns this clonotype: What it recognizes is unknown.

RNA transcripts served as the template for amplifying TCR beta CDR3 regions. Using the HTBI primer set, a first-round RT-PCR was run on the TCR CDR3. TCRdb processed the multiplex PCR reads anew with MiXCR; each CDR3 protein has one entry. Of 550,000 to 600,000 distinct CDR3 sequences in the sample, 14% were seen once. CDR1 SGHDN and CDR2 FVKESK come from the germline V gene. CDR3 length: 13 residues. V gave up 3 bases and J gave up 11 bases, with 17 bases separating them. This sequence was found in a woman aged 18-30 years with Graves' ophthalmopathy. Sequencing input: blood. This chain connects TRBV14 to TRBJ2-7; possibly TRBD2 for D (7 bases). The CDR3 reads CASSQGGAIKEYF. The CDR3 DNA reads TGTGCCAGCAGCCAGGGGGGGGCCATAAAGGAGTACTTC.